This TCR beta chain originates from a study of cytomegalovirus exposure and HLA in healthy donors. Libraries were prepared by immunoSEQ multiplex PCR; TCRdb keeps only in-frame clonotypes and omits some of them. The table lists around 260,000 clones, 90% of them singletons. Trimming left V 4 bases short and J 4 bases short, with 8 bases between. Germline CDR1 is MGHRA and CDR2 is YSYEKL. The CDR3 consists of 13 residues. The chain is built from TRBV4-1 and TRBJ2-1, with D possibly being TRBD2 (6 bases). The TCR originated in a woman under 40 in good health and CMV-seronegative. Sequencing input: PBMCs. The CDR3 DNA sequence: TGCGCCAGCAGCCTAGCGGTATACAATGAGCAGTTCTTC. This codes for CASSLAVYNEQFF.